This TCR beta chain was identified in a study of monozygotic twins with cystic fibrosis. Looked up from germline, CDR1 is GTSNPN and CDR2 is SVGIG (reference sequence). The CDR3 is 14 amino acids. Concerning this clone itself: Its target is unknown.

Using immunoSEQ multiplex PCR, the repertoire was profiled, and TCRdb retains in-frame clones only, with some absent. The repertoire holds about 30,000 clones, with 70% to 90% as singletons. Overall study results and limits: Monozygotic CF twins shared more identical nucleotide clonotypes than unrelated patients. J usage was most co-twin-similar in 8 of 16 pairs, V in 13. Median Simpson clonality of approximately 0.0091 suggested naive T cells predominated.

The sequenced material came from blood. The V call is TRBV30, the J call TRBJ2-5; TRBD1 matches at 9 bases. The DNA end is a closer match to TRBJ2-7, so the J assignment may be wrong. The receptor's source is a girl aged 2-9 years with cystic fibrosis. The CDR3, as DNA: TGTGCCTGGAGTGACGGGACAGGGAACTACGAGCAGTACTTC. It is translated as CAWSDGTGNYEQYF.